This T cell receptor beta chain was sequenced during a study of metastatic and nonmetastatic thyroid tumors. For the study at large: Repertoires from blood and tumor or nodule tissue of malignant and benign thyroid patients were compared.

All patients were treatment-naive before thyroid surgery. Overall study results and limits: Significantly greater TCR beta diversity was reportedly found in malignant thyroid tumors than in benign nodules (in blood and tumor).

CDR1 and CDR2 from the germline V gene are MNHEY and SVGEGT. The CDR3 totals 16 residues. The J segment lost 0 bases and the V segment lost 6 bases, leaving 7 bases of the junction unmatched. In the original analysis: Clinicopathological groups differed in CDR3, with these differences serving to build a distant-metastasis classifier for papillary thyroid cancer. Via MiXCR, TCRdb re-called the PCR reads. Clone size and V and J calls follow TCRdb, not the original study. The profile shows more than 35,000 clones, about a sixth of them singletons. Worth noting for this clone: Antigen: not known.

The receptor's source is a male donor with papillary thyroid cancer or a benign thyroid nodule (not recorded which). Some clones in this sample may be carry-over from other donors' samples. The chain is built from TRBV6-2 or TRBV6-3 and TRBJ2-1; 8 nucleotides agree with TRBD2. Material: blood. The CDR3 sequence is CASSLDGGGSYNEQFF. CDR3 DNA sequence: TGTGCCAGCAGCCTCGACGGGGGGGGCTCCTACAATGAGCAGTTCTTC.